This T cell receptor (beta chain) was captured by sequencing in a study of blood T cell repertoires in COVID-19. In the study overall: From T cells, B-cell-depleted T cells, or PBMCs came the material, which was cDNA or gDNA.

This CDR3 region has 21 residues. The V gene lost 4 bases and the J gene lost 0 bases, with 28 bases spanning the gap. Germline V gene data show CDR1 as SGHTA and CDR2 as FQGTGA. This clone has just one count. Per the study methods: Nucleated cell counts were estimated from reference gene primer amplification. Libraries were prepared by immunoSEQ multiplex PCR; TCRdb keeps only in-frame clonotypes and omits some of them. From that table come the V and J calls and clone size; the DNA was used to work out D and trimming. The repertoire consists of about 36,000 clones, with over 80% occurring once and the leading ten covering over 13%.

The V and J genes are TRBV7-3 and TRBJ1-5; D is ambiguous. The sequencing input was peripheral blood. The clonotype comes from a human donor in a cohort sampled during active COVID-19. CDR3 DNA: TGTGCCAGCAGCTCCCCCCCGCCAAGGTCCTGGAGAGGCTATAGCAATCAGCCCCAGCATTTT. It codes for CASSSPPPRSWRGYSNQPQHF.